The 10 T cell receptor beta chains in this list originate from one sample, sequenced in a study of blood T cells in healthy people across ages. Next came a second PCR, run for about 6 to 12 cycles, which used a sample-barcoded 5' primer along with a J-beta primer mix. TCRdb called the 5' RACE reads again in MiXCR, with one record for every CDR3 protein. The sample yields approximately 1.5 million distinct CDR3 sequences, roughly two fifths seen once. The sample comprised blood. These receptors all come from a woman under 30 in good health.

In regard to this clonotype: One junction end does not reproduce the germline sequence, and a read error may be involved. V is TRBV15 and J is TRBJ2-7, with 8 bases that match TRBD2. Germline V gene lookup returns CDR1 LNHNV and CDR2 YYDKDF (reference sequence). This CDR3 region has 16 residues. CDR3 nucleotides: TGTGTCACCAGCAGAGAACGGGTAGCGGGAACCTACGAGCAGTACTTC. This sequence encodes CVTSRERVAGTYEQYF.

V usage is TRBV4-1 and J usage is TRBJ2-1; 7 bases fit TRBD2. The CDR3 length is 15 residues. V lost 4 bases and J lost 7; bases outside the gene matches: 10. The V gene's germline CDR1 is MGHRA and CDR2 YSYEKL. The CDR3 DNA sequence: TGCGCCAGCAGCCCCCAGGAGGCGGGAGCTAATGAGCAGTTCTTC. Amino acid sequence: CASSPQEAGANEQFF.

The rearrangement joins TRBV29-1 to TRBJ2-2, with 7 bases lining up with TRBD1. The V gene end was trimmed by 7 bases and the J gene end by 7 bases; junction bases not matched to a gene: 6. The CDR3 runs 12 residues. CDR1 SQVTM and CDR2 ANQGSEA come from the germline V gene. CDR3 protein: CSAGQENGELFF. The CDR3 coding sequence is TGCAGCGCCGGACAGGAGAACGGGGAGCTGTTTTTT.

V gene TRBV27 combines with J gene TRBJ2-5; the D call may be TRBD1 or TRBD2 (7 bases each). The J call may not be correct, given that the DNA end is closer to TRBJ2-7. The CDR3 consists of 19 residues. CDR1 MNHEY and CDR2 SMNVEV come from the germline V gene (reference sequence). CDR3 region: CASSGPGGALTTRLYEQYF. Written as DNA, the CDR3 is TGTGCCAGCAGCGGCCCAGGGGGGGCCTTAACGACTAGATTATACGAGCAGTACTTC.

The table lists this clonotype with a few counts. The rearrangement links TRBV7-2 to TRBJ2-7, with D uncertain. The CDR3 loop spans 13 amino acids. Trimming stripped 1 base from V and 3 bases from J, with 7 bases between. The germline V gene has CDR1 SGHTA and CDR2 FQGNSA. The CDR3 sequence is CASSLGIVYEQYF. The CDR3 DNA follows: TGTGCCAGCAGCTTAGGAATAGTCTACGAGCAGTACTTC. Filled out from reference TRBV7-2 and TRBJ2-7, the complete variable domain reads GAGVSQSPSNKVTEKGKDVELRCDPISGHTALYWYRQSLGQGLEFLIYFQGNSAPDKSGLPSDRFSAERTGGSVSTLTIQRTQQEDSAVYLCASSLGIVYEQYFGPGTRLTVT.

V and J are TRBV12-3 or TRBV12-4 and TRBJ1-1; 9 bases are a match to TRBD1. The CDR3 runs to 14 residues. Trimming took 9 bases from V and 6 from J; bases not matched to a gene: 11. Written as DNA, the CDR3 is TGTGCCAGAAGTACAGGGGGCTCCTTATCTGAAGCTTTCTTT. Translated, it gives CARSTGGSLSEAFF.

The chain employs TRBV9 and TRBJ2-1, with D perhaps TRBD2 (5 bases). CDR1 and CDR2 (germline): SGDLS, YYNGEE. V was trimmed by 0 bases and J by 2 bases, leaving 15 bases between them. CDR3 size: 17 residues. This CDR3 reads CASSVAATGNTYNEQFF. CDR3 DNA: TGTGCCAGCAGCGTAGCTGCGACGGGGAATACCTACAATGAGCAGTTCTTC. The full variable domain, its missing parts supplied by reference TRBV9 and TRBJ2-1, is DSGVTQTPKHLITATGQRVTLRCSPRSGDLSVYWYQQSLDQGLQFLIQYYNGEERAKGNILERFSAQQFPDLHSELNLSSLELGDSALYFCASSVAATGNTYNEQFFGPGTRLTVL.

The rearrangement links TRBV9 to TRBJ2-7, with 8 bases matching TRBD2. V gave up 0 bases and J gave up 7 bases; unmatched junction bases: 15. This CDR3 has 17 residues. Germline lookup yields CDR1 SGDLS and CDR2 YYNGEE. The CDR3 here is CASSVGSGRGSYNEQYF. Here the CDR3 DNA reads TGTGCCAGCAGCGTAGGGAGCGGGAGAGGGTCCTACAATGAGCAGTACTTC.

This clonotype was detected a few times. This rearrangement joins TRBV27 to TRBJ2-7, with D perhaps TRBD1 (7 bases). CDR1 is MNHEY and CDR2 is SMNVEV in the germline V gene (reference sequence). Trimming removed 11 bases from V and 1 base from J, with 24 bases in between. The CDR3 consists of 16 residues. CDR3 nucleotides: TGTGCCTGCCGAACCAGGGGGGACAGAAGATCCTACGAGCAGTACTTC. This sequence encodes CACRTRGDRRSYEQYF.

J is TRBJ2-7 and V is TRBV12-3 or TRBV12-4, with D possibly being TRBD1 (5 bases). Between the trimmed V and J ends, which lost 6 bases and 0 bases, there was a span of 9 bases. The CDR3 totals 13 residues. CDR3 protein: CASREDNSYEQYF. The CDR3 DNA is TGTGCCAGCAGAGAGGACAACTCCTACGAGCAGTACTTC.